Shown below are 12 T cell receptor beta chains from a single sample sequenced in a study of blood T cells in healthy people across ages. Primed by a sample-barcoded 5' primer and a J-beta primer mix, a second PCR proceeded for about 6 to 12 cycles. Via MiXCR, TCRdb re-called the 5' RACE reads, giving one row per CDR3 protein. Of around 1.5 million distinct CDR3 sequences in the sample, around 39% were seen once. Sequences were obtained from blood. These receptors were collected from a young woman in good health.

Here the CDR3 DNA reads TGTGCCAGCGGACAAGATACGCAGTATTTT. This translates into CASGQDTQYF. The chain combines TRBV6-5 with TRBJ2-3; possible D gene TRBD1, 5 bases. V lost 8 bases and J 5 bases, leaving 5 bases between the germline ends. The CDR3 extends over 10 amino acids. Germline V CDR1 and CDR2: MNHEY, SVGAGI.

This clonotype was picked up many times. The genes are TRBV4-1 and TRBJ1-1; a possible D gene is TRBD1 (6 bases). V was cut by 4 bases and J by 0 bases, with 15 bases left in between. Germline CDR1 is MGHRA and CDR2 is YSYEKL. This CDR3 is built from 16 residues. The CDR3 DNA reads TGCGCCAGCAGCCGGGGGTCCGGGACACTGAACACTGAAGCTTTCTTT. It codes for CASSRGSGTLNTEAFF.

This clonotype was observed a handful of times. This chain uses TRBV29-1 with TRBJ2-7; TRBD1 aligns across 7 bases. V was clipped by 6 bases and J by 0 bases; unmatched bases: 17. The CDR3 covers 17 residues. Germline V CDR1 and CDR2: SQVTM, ANQGSEA. The CDR3 reads CSVGPNPHRQGSYEQYF. CDR3 coding DNA: TGCAGCGTCGGGCCCAACCCCCACCGACAGGGCTCCTACGAGCAGTACTTC.

The chain employs TRBV20-1 and TRBJ2-1; 8 positions match TRBD1. The CDR3 has 13 amino acids. The germline CDR1 and CDR2 sequences are DFQATT and SNEGSKA (reference sequence). The V segment lost 1 base and the J segment 5 bases; nucleotides outside the gene matches: 1. The CDR3 spells CSARVTGDNEQFF. The CDR3 DNA sequence: TGCAGTGCTAGAGTGACAGGGGACAATGAGCAGTTCTTC.

This clonotype was picked up many times. V usage is TRBV4-1 and J usage is TRBJ2-1, with a possible D match to TRBD1 (5 bases). The CDR3 consists of 15 residues. Germline V gene data show CDR1 as MGHRA and CDR2 as YSYEKL. Trimming took off 0 bases at V and 0 bases at J, with 6 bases between the two ends. The CDR3 protein is CASSQDQGSYNEQFF. CDR3 coding DNA: TGCGCCAGCAGCCAAGACCAGGGCTCCTACAATGAGCAGTTCTTC.

V gene TRBV21-1 combines with J gene TRBJ2-7; the table's D call of TRBD2 was not tested on the DNA. TRBV21-1 is deemed a pseudogene. The CDR3 length is 17 residues. In nucleotides, the CDR3 is TGTGCCAGCCCCCCCCCGAGCGGGAGGACGACGGACAATGAGCAGTACTTC. Protein: CASPPPSGRTTDNEQYF.

The chain combines TRBV7-3 with TRBJ1-2, with no clear D. CDR1 and CDR2 (germline): SGHTA, FQGTGA. The CDR3 runs 12 residues. The ends were cut back, 5 bases at V and 8 bases at J, with 12 bases in the middle. Here the CDR3 reads CASSAGFGGYTF. The CDR3 nucleotides read TGTGCCAGCAGCGCCGGGTTCGGGGGCTACACCTTC.

The CDR3 coding sequence is TGTGCCAGCAGTGTGGACTATGGCTACACCTTC. Amino acid sequence: CASSVDYGYTF. The chain couples TRBV2 to TRBJ1-2; no clear D gene. The V and J ends lost 4 bases and 3 bases respectively, with 3 bases between them. Germline loops: CDR1 SNHLY, CDR2 FYNNEI. This CDR3 is 11 amino acids long.

The V and J genes are TRBV14 and TRBJ2-1, with D possibly being TRBD2 (5 bases). CDR1 and CDR2 from the germline V gene are SGHDN and FVKESK. The CDR3 runs 13 residues. Trimming shortened V by 10 bases and J by 7 bases, and 17 bases separated the two germline ends. For the CDR3, the DNA is TGTGCCACCCGTCCGTGGTCGGGGAATGAGCAGTTCTTC. This gives the protein CATRPWSGNEQFF. Looking up the rest from reference TRBV14 and TRBJ2-1 gives the full variable domain: EAGVTQFPSHSVIEKGQTVTLRCDPISGHDNLYWYRRVMGKEIKFLLHFVKESKQDESGMPNNRFLAERTGGTYSTLKVQPAELEDSGVYFCATRPWSGNEQFFGPGTRLTVL.

The rearrangement links TRBV10-3 to TRBJ2-5; the match to TRBD2 covers 11 bases. The ends lost 6 bases at V and 11 bases at J; junction bases unmatched: 20. The CDR3 has 17 residues. Germline V lookup: CDR1 ENHRY, CDR2 SYGVKD. CDR3 sequence: CAIRGLADSSFDNEQYF. DNA of the CDR3: TGTGCCATCAGGGGACTAGCGGACTCCTCCTTTGACAATGAGCAGTACTTC.

The rearrangement uses TRBV12-3 or TRBV12-4 and TRBJ2-3; 13 nucleotides align to TRBD2. V was clipped by 4 bases and J by 0 bases; unmatched bases: 13. This CDR3 contains 20 residues. In nucleotides, the CDR3 is TGTGCCAGCAGTTCGGGGACTAGCGGGATTGCCGCTGGTAGCACAGATACGCAGTATTTT. Its translation is CASSSGTSGIAAGSTDTQYF.

DNA for the CDR3: TGTGCCACCCTAGCGGGAGCCGGCACAGATACGCAGTATTTT. It yields the protein CATLAGAGTDTQYF. The gene calls are TRBV10-3 and TRBJ2-3; TRBD2 aligns across 10 bases. J was trimmed by 1 base and V by 10 bases; bases with no gene match: 5. Germline V gene lookup returns CDR1 ENHRY and CDR2 SYGVKD. This CDR3 region has 14 residues.